This record looks at one TCR beta chain sequence and its context. Its antigen is not identified. The assay was immunoSEQ multiplex PCR, and TCRdb's table has in-frame clones only and misses some. The sample includes roughly 100,000 clones, around 84% seen only once; the top ten take 20% to 25%. The data derive from a study of cytomegalovirus exposure and HLA in healthy donors. Unmatched junction bases numbered 19, after V lost 4 bases and J lost 4 bases. The CDR3 contains 21 residues. The germline V gene has CDR1 LGHNA and CDR2 YNFKEQ. Overall study results and limits: Accounts indicate the classifier identified cytomegalovirus status with strong specificity and sensitivity.

The donors were members of the roughly 120-subject validation cohort (separate from the approximately 670-subject first cohort). V and J are TRBV4-2 and TRBJ2-2; 12 bases line up with TRBD1. This clonotype was sampled from a man aged 18-30 years in good health and CMV-seropositive. The sample consisted of PBMCs. The CDR3 sequence: CASSPLGGTGGVGLPTGELFF. CDR3 sequence (DNA): TGTGCCAGCAGCCCGTTGGGTGGGACAGGGGGCGTTGGGCTTCCCACCGGGGAGCTGTTTTTT.